The sequence of this T cell receptor beta chain was determined in a study of cytomegalovirus exposure and HLA in healthy donors. V trimming: 2 bases; J trimming: 7 bases; junction bases outside the gene matches: 9. The CDR3 is 15 residues long. Germline V gene lookup returns CDR1 SEHNR and CDR2 FQNEAQ (reference sequence). 60 Vbeta and 13 Jbeta primers were used in PCR. Sequenced by immunoSEQ multiplex PCR; TCRdb stores in-frame clones only, minus some. Among roughly 100,000 clones listed, around four fifths were seen once. In regard to this clone: Its antigen is undetermined.

Study-level results: Per a prior analysis, the majority of TCR beta V segments were productive roughly 90% or roughly 30% of the time. Roughly even sequencing depth across donors was the assumption behind the presence/absence analyses. HLA alleles showed associations with fewer than 20,000 TCR beta sequences in a later analysis, at a 0.05 false discovery rate.

The source material was PBMCs. The rearrangement joins TRBV7-9 to TRBJ2-5; 8 bases line up with TRBD2. This TCR derives from a man aged 35-49 years in good health and CMV-seronegative. The CDR3 loop is CASSLSGSGGRTQYF. CDR3 sequence (DNA): TGTGCCAGCAGCTTATCGGGTTCGGGGGGGCGGACCCAGTACTTC.